These 16 T cell receptor beta chains came from one sample sequenced in a study of Ad26.COV2.S vaccination and SARS-CoV-2 variants. The treatment was: about 20 received Ad26.COV2.S at low or high dose, single or two shots; roughly five received placebo; per-sample allocation not given. Sampling was performed 63 days after the first vaccine or placebo injection. The method was immunoSEQ multiplex PCR; TCRdb's version includes in-frame clones alone and lacks a portion of them. This sample has hundreds of thousands of clones, with roughly 86% found just once. The sequenced sample was peripheral blood, obtained in a trial of Ad26.COV2.S vaccine versus placebo. Receptors were obtained from a person aged 18-65 years who received the Ad26.COV2.S COVID-19 vaccine or a placebo.

The V and J genes are TRBV7-2 and TRBJ2-1; 14 nucleotides align to TRBD2. The junction had 10 bases not matched to a gene; V was cut back by 5 bases and J by 10 bases. Germline loops: CDR1 SGHTA, CDR2 FQGNSA. The CDR3 extends over 16 amino acids. CDR3 protein: CASSPPGLAGAREQFF. CDR3 nucleotide sequence: TGTGCCAGCAGCCCCCCGGGACTAGCGGGGGCAAGAGAGCAGTTCTTC.

This sequence joins TRBV7-2 and TRBJ2-5, with 10 bases matching TRBD2. This CDR3 contains 15 residues. Germline-derived CDR1 and CDR2 are SGHTA and FQGNSA. With V trimmed by 1 base and J by 7 bases, 6 bases remained unmatched. The CDR3 bases are TGTGCCAGCAGCTTAGGCCTAGCGGGGGACGCGACCCAGTACTTC. This codes for CASSLGLAGDATQYF.

This chain joins TRBV18 and TRBJ1-4; 9 bases are shared with TRBD1. The CDR3 runs to 15 residues. Germline loops: CDR1 KGHSH, CDR2 LQKENI. V lost 3 bases to trimming and J lost 7 bases; unmatched junction nucleotides: 6. In nucleotides, the CDR3 is TGTGCCAGCTCACCTCCGGGACAGGGATTTGAAAAACTGTTTTTT. It yields the protein CASSPPGQGFEKLFF. Full variable domain (remainder filled in from reference TRBV18 and TRBJ1-4): NAGVMQNPRHLVRRRGQEARLRCSPMKGHSHVYWYRQLPEEGLKFMVYLQKENIIDESGMPKERFSAEFPKEGPSILRIQQVVRGDSAAYFCASSPPGQGFEKLFFGSGTQLSVL.

The rearrangement links TRBV6-2 or TRBV6-3 to TRBJ2-1; no clear D. The CDR3 sequence is 15 residues long. V was trimmed by 2 bases and J by 0 bases, leaving 8 bases between them. Germline values: CDR1 MNHEY, CDR2 SVGEGT. The CDR3: CASSYGPSSYNEQFF. DNA for the CDR3: TGTGCCAGCAGTTACGGGCCCAGCTCCTACAATGAGCAGTTCTTC.

V gene TRBV7-6 combines with J gene TRBJ2-7, with D unresolved. V gave up 5 bases and J gave up 6 bases, with 17 bases separating them. The germline V gene encodes CDR1 SGHVS and CDR2 FNYEAQ. This CDR3 has 14 amino acids. The CDR3, as DNA: TGTGCCAGCAGCCAAATGGCCGACGCCGGCGAGCAGTACTTC. Translation gives CASSQMADAGEQYF.

The chain employs TRBV6-5 and TRBJ1-5, with a tentative D call TRBD1 (6 bases). Germline lookup yields CDR1 MNHEY and CDR2 SVGAGI. Trimming left V 2 bases short and J 5 bases short, with 16 bases between. This CDR3 comprises 16 residues. The CDR3 loop is CASSYRRTVAHQPQHF. The CDR3 DNA reads as TGTGCCAGCAGTTACCGCCGGACAGTAGCCCATCAGCCCCAGCATTTT.

The rearrangement links TRBV2 to TRBJ2-2, with D perhaps matching TRBD2 (5 bases). The CDR3 contains 13 residues. Between the trimmed V and J ends, which lost 6 bases and 6 bases, there was a span of 11 bases. Germline assignment: CDR1 SNHLY and CDR2 FYNNEI. In DNA, the CDR3 is TGTGCCAGCAGGGCCGAGGGCGCCGGGGAGCTGTTTTTT. Translation gives CASRAEGAGELFF.

V is TRBV20-1 and J is TRBJ1-5; no definite D call. Germline CDR1 reads DFQATT; CDR2 reads SNEGSKA (reference sequence). V was shortened by 3 bases and J by 0 bases, with 12 bases between the two germline ends. The CDR3 is 15 amino acids. The CDR3 DNA reads as TGCAGTGCTAGTGGGTTCCCTAATAGCAATCAGCCCCAGCATTTT. Encoded protein: CSASGFPNSNQPQHF.

This sequence joins TRBV27 and TRBJ2-1; 12 bases agree with TRBD2. The germline V gene encodes CDR1 MNHEY and CDR2 SMNVEV (reference sequence). V lost 8 bases, J lost 4 bases, and 6 bases stayed unmatched. The CDR3 has 15 amino acids. CDR3 nucleotides: TGTGCCAGCCAGTTACTAGCGGGAGGTTACAATGAGCAGTTCTTC. Translated: CASQLLAGGYNEQFF.

V gene TRBV7-9 combines with J gene TRBJ2-1; TRBD2 is a possible D gene (6 bases). Per the germline V gene, CDR1 is SEHNR and CDR2 is FQNEAQ (reference sequence). The CDR3 contains 20 residues. V lost 5 bases and J lost 8, with 34 bases in between. CDR3 DNA sequence: TGTGCCAGCAGCATCCCCGAGGAGGGGTTGACTAGTCCGGGTATCTATGAGCAGTTCTTC. Its translation is CASSIPEEGLTSPGIYEQFF.

The rearrangement joins TRBV4-3 to TRBJ1-1; TRBD1 is a possible D gene (6 bases). The length of the CDR3 is 13 residues. The V gene lost 4 bases and the J gene lost 6 bases, with 12 bases spanning the gap. The V gene's germline CDR1 is LGHNA and CDR2 YSLEER. CDR3 region: CASSRRTDAEAFF. In nucleotides, the CDR3 is TGCGCCAGCAGCCGTCGGACAGACGCTGAAGCTTTCTTT.

The gene calls are TRBV2 and TRBJ1-1, with D unresolved. CDR3 length: 15 residues. Germline V gene data show CDR1 as SNHLY and CDR2 as FYNNEI. The V end lost 6 bases, the J end lost 0 bases, and 14 bases lay between the germline ends. CDR3 amino acids: CASSPRATMNTEAFF. The CDR3 nucleotides are TGTGCCAGCAGCCCTCGCGCCACCATGAACACTGAAGCTTTCTTT.

The chain couples TRBV19 to TRBJ1-4; D unclear. This CDR3 region has 15 residues. The germline gives CDR1 LNHDA, CDR2 SQIVND (reference sequence). Trimming removed 5 bases at V and 0 bases at J, with 10 bases between. The CDR3 DNA reads as TGTGCCAGTAGTTCCGGATCAGCAACTAATGAAAAACTGTTTTTT. As protein: CASSSGSATNEKLFF.

The genes are TRBV6-1 and TRBJ2-7; possibly TRBD1 for D (5 bases). The V and J ends lost 1 base and 0 bases respectively, with 19 bases between them. In germline, CDR1 is MNHNS, CDR2 SASEGT. CDR3 length: 18 amino acids. This CDR3 reads CASSEVWGGERSSYEQYF. The CDR3 nucleotides are TGTGCCAGCAGTGAAGTTTGGGGCGGAGAGAGGAGCTCCTACGAGCAGTACTTC.

The gene calls are TRBV5-5 and TRBJ2-5; weak D call: TRBD1 (6 bases). This CDR3 has 15 amino acids. The ends were cut back, 4 bases at V and 2 bases at J, with 15 bases in the middle. The germline V gene encodes CDR1 SGHKS and CDR2 YYEKEE (reference sequence). The CDR3 loop is CASSMRQESQETQYF. The CDR3 DNA reads as TGTGCCAGCAGCATGCGACAGGAGAGTCAAGAGACCCAGTACTTC.

This rearrangement joins TRBV29-1 to TRBJ1-1; tentatively, D is TRBD1 (5 bases). The CDR3 covers 13 residues. Per germline, CDR1 SQVTM and CDR2 ANQGSEA. V was shortened by 7 bases and J by 4 bases, with 16 bases between the two germline ends. This CDR3 is CSAREAPTTEAFF. The CDR3 nucleotides are TGCAGCGCCAGGGAGGCCCCGACCACTGAAGCTTTCTTT.